These T cell receptor beta chains were read from a single sample in a study of technical replicates of blood from a handful of donors. Only in-frame clones appear in the TCRdb table, and some are missing; sequencing was by immunoSEQ multiplex PCR. The sample includes approximately 75,000 clones, approximately 97% of them seen just once. Sequencing used T cells isolated from PBMCs. All receptors derive from a human donor in good health. Both conserved end residues are part of each CDR3. The order of the fields is J gene, V gene, D gene, CDR3 DNA, CDR3 protein. A D gene is named only where the DNA matches it firmly.

TRBJ2-3 | TRBV7-9 | - | TGTGCCAGCAGCTTATTACAGGGCACAGATACGCAGTATTTT | CASSLLQGTDTQYF
TRBJ2-1 | TRBV19 | - | TGTGCCAGTAGTACGAATGGAGACAATGAGCAGTTCTTC | CASSTNGDNEQFF
TRBJ1-2 | TRBV6-5 | TRBD1 | TGTGCCAGCAGGTCCCCGGGACAGCGATTCGGCTACACCTTC | CASRSPGQRFGYTF
TRBJ2-1 | TRBV5-1 | - | TGCGCCAGCAGCCCGGTAGCGCCCTACAATGAGCAGTTCTTC | CASSPVAPYNEQFF
TRBJ2-1 | TRBV9 | TRBD1 | TGTGCCAGCAGCTCATCGACAGGGGTGGGAGGCAATGAGCAGTTCTTC | CASSSSTGVGGNEQFF
TRBJ1-5 | TRBV10-3 | - | TGTGCCATCAGTGAGGGCGGATCTAGCAATCAGCCCCAGCATTTT | CAISEGGSSNQPQHF
TRBJ1-1 | TRBV5-4 | - | TGTGCCAGCAGCTTGGAAGCCAAGGCGGCTGAAGCTTTCTTT | CASSLEAKAAEAFF
TRBJ2-2 | TRBV2 | TRBD2 | TGTGCCAGCAGGGACAACTCCTGGGGGGGCACCGGGGAGCTGTTTTTT | CASRDNSWGGTGELFF
TRBJ2-2 | TRBV27 | - | TGTGCCAGCACCTGGGGGCAGAGCACCACCGGGGAGCTGTTTTTT | CASTWGQSTTGELFF
TRBJ2-7 | TRBV28 | - | TGTGCCAGCAGTTTAGTATCCGACGAGCAGTACTTC | CASSLVSDEQYF
TRBJ1-3 | TRBV7-9 | - | TGTGCCAGCAGCTTAAAGGGGACTAGAGATTATGGAAACACCATATATTTT | CASSLKGTRDYGNTIYF